This T cell receptor beta chain was recovered during a study of blood T cell repertoires in COVID-19 (dated by TCRdb to 2018 to 2020). Background for the entire study: The collaborator samples originated in the United States, Italy and Spain and spanned the acute and convalescent phases of COVID-19. The material from the prospective study consisted of cDNA or gDNA derived from T cells, B-cell-depleted T cells, or PBMCs. Deeply sampled blood TCRbeta repertoires from subjects exposed to, actively infected with, or recovered from COVID-19 were included in the dataset. A freely available public database, intended as a resource for researchers studying the immune response to SARS-CoV-2, is where the repertoires were released. Samples came from the ongoing ImmuneRACE study (first 160 participants) plus 1,254 subjects from 6 global collaborators. Nearly every sample came with metadata listing a de-identified subject ID, COVID-19 status, age in years and sex. Where available, HLA class I and class II types were taken from metadata supplied by the sample provider and were not determined by assay-based typing. The paper as a whole reports these results and caveats: Clinical and demographic metadata were provided uncurated, with the amount varying by source and participant.

Worth noting for this clone: Its antigen specificity is not known. No much larger clone exists at a distance of one base, and base qualities are not known.

The junction carries 19 bases between V and J, which are trimmed by 4 bases and 5 bases respectively. Per the germline V gene, SGHRS is the CDR1 and YFSETQ is the CDR2. The CDR3 contains 16 residues, cysteine and phenylalanine counted. Of all the DNA, just the CDR3 is kept, 48 bases in frame from base 1. TCRbeta CDR3 regions were amplified from genomic DNA using the immunoSEQ Assay, a bias-controlled multiplex PCR. Regarding the original processing steps: The number of nucleated cells in each sample was estimated by amplification of reference gene primers within the assay. To quantify the absolute abundance of each unique TCRbeta CDR3 rearrangement, sequence reads were collapsed and filtered. For each sample, productive Simpson clonality was calculated by taking the square root of Simpson's diversity index across productive rearrangements. In TCRdb, the immuneACCESS table is reduced to in-frame sequences with V and J assigned. These tables do not hold every clone; where another copy was compared, an unresolved V gene accounts for under half, and the others remain unexplained. V and J calls and clone size are those listed in that table; D and trimming were worked out from the DNA. Here the sample has about half a million clones; 70% to 90% occur a single time. The ten top clones hold under 4% of the sample.

The collaborating institutions used their own protocols to collect whole blood in K2EDTA tubes. For TCRbeta analysis, collaborators shipped samples in one of three forms: frozen whole blood, isolated PBMCs, or DNA extracted from either of those sample types. Specimen: peripheral blood. The receptor chain draws on TRBV5-1 and TRBJ2-1; TRBD2 is a possible D gene, resting on 6 matching bases. The receptor's source is a human donor in a cohort sampled during active COVID-19. The DNA sequence follows: TGCGCCAGCAGCCCGGCCCCGACGGGGGTAAACAATGAGCAGTTCTTC. This is translated as CASSPAPTGVNNEQFF. Supplemented by the reference TRBV5-1 and TRBJ2-1 proteins around the CDR3, the complete variable domain is KAGVTQTPRYLIKTRGQQVTLSCSPISGHRSVSWYQQTPGQGLQFLFEYFSETQRNKGNFPGRFSGRQFSNSRSEMNVSTLELGDSALYLCASSPAPTGVNNEQFFGPGTRLTVL.